A selection of T cell receptor beta chains follows, all from one sample in a study of beta chain features in type 1 diabetes. Generated by immunoSEQ multiplex PCR, the TCRdb table keeps only in-frame clones and is missing some. In the table there are hundreds of thousands of clones, about a tenth of which are singletons. Sequenced: central memory CD4+ T cells from blood. All receptors derive from a man aged 25 to 40 with type 1 diabetes. Both conserved end residues are part of each CDR3. A D gene is named only where the DNA matches it firmly.

CDR3 length,V gene,D gene,J gene,CDR3 protein
15,TRBV29-1,NA,TRBJ2-2,CSVEFQASNTGELFF
15,TRBV4-1,NA,TRBJ2-4,CASSQDRGAKNIQYF
15,TRBV30,TRBD2,TRBJ2-5,CAWSRGLAGLETQYF
15,TRBV4-3,NA,TRBJ2-3,CASSQDFGGGDTQYF
13,TRBV30,NA,TRBJ1-1,CAWSVGSSTEAFF
16,TRBV4-3,NA,TRBJ1-6,CASSQEWGGYNSPLHF
15,TRBV2,NA,TRBJ2-2,CASSGAGRNTGELFF
12,TRBV9,NA,TRBJ2-5,CASSLEQETQYF
14,TRBV6-6,TRBD1,TRBJ2-7,CASSIDRGRDEQYF
15,TRBV25-1,NA,TRBJ2-6,CASSDPGSGANVLTF
15,TRBV6-6,TRBD1,TRBJ1-2,CASSYHGTGYYGYTF
14,TRBV28,TRBD1,TRBJ1-2,CASGNRGPNYGYTF
15,TRBV7-2,TRBD2,TRBJ2-1,CASSLEPSGGNEQFF
15,TRBV7-7,NA,TRBJ2-3,CASSPGVRDVDTQYF
12,TRBV29-1,NA,TRBJ1-1,CSVALTNSEAFF
16,TRBV14,TRBD1,TRBJ2-2,CASSQLGDRLSGELFF
17,TRBV4-3,TRBD2,TRBJ2-3,CASSPQGLAGKTDTQYF
15,TRBV7-2,NA,TRBJ1-1,CASSPRTLMNTEAFF
17,TRBV4-3,TRBD2,TRBJ2-5,CASSQGASGGPGETQYF
14,TRBV7-9,TRBD1,TRBJ1-2,CASSYGTANYGYTF
14,TRBV11-2,TRBD1,TRBJ1-1,CASTLTGANTEAFF
12,TRBV9,NA,TRBJ1-2,CASSVTEGGYTF
15,TRBV10-3,TRBD2,TRBJ2-1,CAISEPASGRNEQFF
13,TRBV9,NA,TRBJ2-1,CASSQEGRGQRFF
15,TRBV7-2,TRBD2,TRBJ2-7,CASSFTAGTSGEQYF
11,TRBV18,NA,TRBJ2-7,CASSVRAEQYF
15,TRBV5-1,NA,TRBJ2-3,CASSLGGEGTDTQYF
14,TRBV7-9,NA,TRBJ2-7,CASRVGPLGGEQYF
14,TRBV5-1,NA,TRBJ2-5,CASSLFGEQETQYF
15,TRBV2,TRBD1,TRBJ1-5,CASSWGQGANQPQHF
12,TRBV28,NA,TRBJ1-5,CASSLSGRAAHF
15,TRBV28,NA,TRBJ2-1,CASSLSAPEYNEQFF
14,TRBV15,NA,TRBJ1-1,CATTPGAMNTEAFF
15,TRBV10-3,NA,TRBJ1-6,CAISESGDYNSPLHF
14,TRBV9,NA,TRBJ1-1,CASSVDTLSTEAFF
17,TRBV5-1,TRBD1,TRBJ1-1,CASSLAGLGQGGTEAFF
14,TRBV11-3,NA,TRBJ2-1,CASSLVGDHNEQFF
11,TRBV20-1,NA,TRBJ1-2,CSVGGNYGYTF
14,TRBV7-2,TRBD1,TRBJ2-5,CASSTETGQETQYF
15,TRBV11-2,TRBD1,TRBJ1-2,CASSPLTGELGGYTF
14,TRBV14,NA,TRBJ1-2,CASSQAGELYGYTF
16,TRBV5-1,TRBD1,TRBJ1-1,CASSPRPGQGGTEAFF
14,TRBV7-9,NA,TRBJ1-6,CASSAAGRNSPLHF
13,TRBV6-5,NA,TRBJ2-5,CASSPDRRSTQYF
13,TRBV11-2,NA,TRBJ2-5,CASTTGWGETQYF
12,TRBV9,NA,TRBJ1-3,CASSGGGNTIYF
14,TRBV6-6,NA,TRBJ1-5,CASTVQTRNQPQHF
12,TRBV28,NA,TRBJ1-2,CASSTKSYGYTF
13,TRBV30,NA,TRBJ1-5,CAWATGLDQPQHF
18,TRBV23-1,NA,TRBJ2-7,CASSQSKPLDLSSYEQYF
13,TRBV7-2,TRBD1,TRBJ1-1,CASSFGQGTEAFF
17,TRBV25-1,NA,TRBJ2-7,CASSGLLNQGHPYEQYF
15,TRBV27,NA,TRBJ1-5,CASNQDRFSNQPQHF
15,TRBV28,NA,TRBJ1-2,CASSLWSDGNYGYTF